This T cell receptor beta chain was sequenced for a study of blood T cell repertoires in COVID-19. Looking at the study overall: The United States, Italy and Spain supplied acute and convalescent COVID-19 samples.

Cohort 3 donors counted as recovered after two negative PCRs, clearance, or resolved symptoms. Deletions cut 4 bases from V and 3 bases from J, with 20 bases between. The CDR3 totals 16 residues. Germline V lookup: CDR1 SGHDT, CDR2 YYEEEE. A few counts support this clone. Profiled with immunoSEQ multiplex PCR; TCRdb holds only in-frame clones, not every one. Of about 320,000 clones in the sample, around 86% were seen once. This sequence was found in a woman between 18 and 30 years old who had recovered from COVID-19. The specimen was PBMCs or T cells enriched from blood (not recorded which). The gene calls are TRBV5-6 and TRBJ2-7; D is uncertain. The CDR3 loop is CASSPRHGARHYEQYF. Here the CDR3 DNA reads TGTGCCAGCAGCCCGAGGCACGGAGCCCGGCACTACGAGCAGTACTTC. The full variable domain, in which reference TRBV5-6 and TRBJ2-7 provide the parts outside the CDR3, is DAGVTQSPTHLIKTRGQQVTLRCSPKSGHDTVSWYQQALGQGPQFIFQYYEEEERQRGNFPDRFSGHQFPNYSSELNVNALLLGDSALYLCASSPRHGARHYEQYFGPGTRLTVT.